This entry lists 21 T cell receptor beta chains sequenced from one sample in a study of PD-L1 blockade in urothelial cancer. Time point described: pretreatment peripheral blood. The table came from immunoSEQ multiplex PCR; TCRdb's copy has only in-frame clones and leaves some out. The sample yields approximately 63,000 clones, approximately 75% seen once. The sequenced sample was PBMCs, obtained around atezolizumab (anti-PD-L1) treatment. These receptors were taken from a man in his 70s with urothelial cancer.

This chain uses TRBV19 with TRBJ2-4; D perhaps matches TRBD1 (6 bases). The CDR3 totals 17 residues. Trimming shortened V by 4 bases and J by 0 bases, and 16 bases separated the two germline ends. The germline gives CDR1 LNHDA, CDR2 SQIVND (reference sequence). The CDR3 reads CASSRGEQGKAKNIQYF. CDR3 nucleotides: TGTGCCAGTAGTAGAGGGGAACAGGGCAAAGCCAAAAACATTCAGTACTTC.

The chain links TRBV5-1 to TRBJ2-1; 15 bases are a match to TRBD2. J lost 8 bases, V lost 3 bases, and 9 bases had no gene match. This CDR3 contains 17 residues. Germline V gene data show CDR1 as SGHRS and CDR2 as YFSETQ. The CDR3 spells CASSSGLAGGIGHEQFF. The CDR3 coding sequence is TGCGCCAGCAGCTCTGGACTAGCGGGAGGGATAGGGCATGAGCAGTTCTTC.

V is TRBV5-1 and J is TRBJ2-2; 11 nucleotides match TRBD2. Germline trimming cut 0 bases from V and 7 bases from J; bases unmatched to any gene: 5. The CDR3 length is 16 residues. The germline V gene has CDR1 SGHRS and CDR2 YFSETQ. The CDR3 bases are TGCGCCAGCAGCTTGGCGGGACTAGCGGAAGGCGGGGAGCTGTTTTTT. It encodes CASSLAGLAEGGELFF. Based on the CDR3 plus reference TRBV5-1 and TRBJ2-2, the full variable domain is KAGVTQTPRYLIKTRGQQVTLSCSPISGHRSVSWYQQTPGQGLQFLFEYFSETQRNKGNFPGRFSGRQFSNSRSEMNVSTLELGDSALYLCASSLAGLAEGGELFFGEGSRLTVL.

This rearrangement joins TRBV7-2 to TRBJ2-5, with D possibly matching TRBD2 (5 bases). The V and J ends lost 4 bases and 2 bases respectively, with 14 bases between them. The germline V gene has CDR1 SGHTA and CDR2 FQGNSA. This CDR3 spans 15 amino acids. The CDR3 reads CASSSTSAEQETQYF. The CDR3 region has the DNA TGTGCCAGCAGCTCCACCTCAGCGGAGCAAGAGACCCAGTACTTC. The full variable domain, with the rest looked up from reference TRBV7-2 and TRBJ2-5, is GAGVSQSPSNKVTEKGKDVELRCDPISGHTALYWYRQSLGQGLEFLIYFQGNSAPDKSGLPSDRFSAERTGGSVSTLTIQRTQQEDSAVYLCASSSTSAEQETQYFGPGTRLLVL.

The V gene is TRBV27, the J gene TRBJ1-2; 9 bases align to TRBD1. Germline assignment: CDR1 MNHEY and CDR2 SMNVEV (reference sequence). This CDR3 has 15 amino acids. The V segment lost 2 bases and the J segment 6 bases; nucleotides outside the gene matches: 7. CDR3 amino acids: CASSLVDRGINGYTF. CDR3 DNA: TGTGCCAGCAGTTTAGTGGACAGGGGTATCAATGGCTACACCTTC.

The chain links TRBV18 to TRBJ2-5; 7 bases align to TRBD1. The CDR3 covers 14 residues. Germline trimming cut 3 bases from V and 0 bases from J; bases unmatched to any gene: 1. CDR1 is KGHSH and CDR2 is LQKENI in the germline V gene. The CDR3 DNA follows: TGTGCCAGCTCACCTGGGACAGACCAAGAGACCCAGTACTTC. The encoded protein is CASSPGTDQETQYF.

Written as DNA, the CDR3 is TGTGCCAGTAGCTGGGGACTGGAGAATGAGCAGTTCTTC. This gives the protein CASSWGLENEQFF. This chain uses TRBV19 with TRBJ2-1, with D possibly TRBD2 on 6 matching bases. Germline assignment: CDR1 LNHDA and CDR2 SQIVND (reference sequence). The CDR3 has 13 amino acids. V shed 6 bases and J shed 7 bases, with 13 bases lying between them.

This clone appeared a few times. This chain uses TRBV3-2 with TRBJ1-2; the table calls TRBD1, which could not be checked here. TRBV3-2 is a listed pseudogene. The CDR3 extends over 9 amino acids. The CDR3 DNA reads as TGTGCCAGCGGGCGTGGCTACACCTTC. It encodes CASGRGYTF.

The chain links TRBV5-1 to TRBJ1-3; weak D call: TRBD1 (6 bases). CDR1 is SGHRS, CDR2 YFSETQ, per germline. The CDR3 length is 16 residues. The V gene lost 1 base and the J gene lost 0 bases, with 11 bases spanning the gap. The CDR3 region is CASSLTGMSSGNTIYF. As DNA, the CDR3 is TGCGCCAGCAGCTTGACAGGGATGAGCTCTGGAAACACCATATATTTT.

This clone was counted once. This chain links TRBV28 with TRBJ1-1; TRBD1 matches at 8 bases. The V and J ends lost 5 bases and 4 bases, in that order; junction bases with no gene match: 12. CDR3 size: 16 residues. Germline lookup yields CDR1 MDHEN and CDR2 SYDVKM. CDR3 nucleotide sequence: TGTGCCAGCAGTCCAGGGACAGGCGACATGGCCACTGAAGCTTTCTTT. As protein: CASSPGTGDMATEAFF.

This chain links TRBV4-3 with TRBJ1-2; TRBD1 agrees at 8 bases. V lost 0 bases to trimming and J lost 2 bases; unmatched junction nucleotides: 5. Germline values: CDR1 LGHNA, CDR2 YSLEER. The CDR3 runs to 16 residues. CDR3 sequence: CASSQDLGQANYGYTF. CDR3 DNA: TGCGCCAGCAGCCAAGATCTGGGACAGGCGAACTATGGCTACACCTTC.

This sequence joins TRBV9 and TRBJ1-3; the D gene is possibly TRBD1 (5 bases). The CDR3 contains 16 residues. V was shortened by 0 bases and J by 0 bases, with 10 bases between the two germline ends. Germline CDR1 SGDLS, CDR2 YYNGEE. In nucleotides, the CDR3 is TGTGCCAGCAGCGTAGCTCCCGGGGGCTCTGGAAACACCATATATTTT. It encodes CASSVAPGGSGNTIYF.

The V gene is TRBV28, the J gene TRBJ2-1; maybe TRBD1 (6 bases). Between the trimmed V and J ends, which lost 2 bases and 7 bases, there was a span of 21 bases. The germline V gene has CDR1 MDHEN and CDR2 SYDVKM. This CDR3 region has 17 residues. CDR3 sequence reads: CASSLGTGTTARNEQFF. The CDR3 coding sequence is TGTGCCAGCAGTTTAGGGACCGGGACAACGGCGAGGAATGAGCAGTTCTTC.

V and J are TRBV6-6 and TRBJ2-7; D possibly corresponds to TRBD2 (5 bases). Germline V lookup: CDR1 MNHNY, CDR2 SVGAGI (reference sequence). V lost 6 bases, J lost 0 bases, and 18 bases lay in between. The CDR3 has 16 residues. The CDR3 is CASRHQSSGSSYEQYF. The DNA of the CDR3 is TGTGCCAGCAGGCACCAATCCAGCGGAAGCTCCTACGAGCAGTACTTC.

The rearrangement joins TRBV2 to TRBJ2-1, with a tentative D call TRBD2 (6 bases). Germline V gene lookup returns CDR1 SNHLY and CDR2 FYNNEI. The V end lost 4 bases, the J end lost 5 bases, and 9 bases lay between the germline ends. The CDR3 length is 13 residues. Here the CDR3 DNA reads TGTGCCAGCAGTGTGGGCGGGAACAATGAGCAGTTCTTC. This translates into CASSVGGNNEQFF. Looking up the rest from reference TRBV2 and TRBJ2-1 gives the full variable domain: EPEVTQTPSHQVTQMGQEVILRCVPISNHLYFYWYRQILGQKVEFLVSFYNNEISEKSEIFDDQFSVERPDGSNFTLKIRSTKLEDSAMYFCASSVGGNNEQFFGPGTRLTVL.

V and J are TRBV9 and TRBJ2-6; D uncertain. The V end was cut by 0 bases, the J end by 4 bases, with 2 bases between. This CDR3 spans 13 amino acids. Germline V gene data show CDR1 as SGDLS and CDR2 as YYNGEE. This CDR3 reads CASSVAGANVLTF. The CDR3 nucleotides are TGTGCCAGCAGCGTAGCAGGGGCCAACGTCCTGACTTTC.

The CDR3 spells CASGSLGQGLLDTQYF. The CDR3 DNA reads as TGTGCCAGCGGGTCCCTGGGACAAGGGTTGTTAGATACGCAGTATTTT. The chain carries TRBV11-2 and TRBJ2-3; weak D call: TRBD1 (6 bases). The CDR3 is made up of 16 amino acids. Trimming left V 8 bases short and J 5 bases short, with 23 bases between. The germline gives CDR1 SGHAT, CDR2 FQNNGV.

The DNA for the CDR3 is TGTGCCAGCAGCTTACCGGCGGTTTCTTCCTATGGCTACACCTTC. This sequence encodes CASSLPAVSSYGYTF. The chain joins TRBV7-9 to TRBJ1-2; D is unclear. V lost 2 bases and J lost 4, with 14 bases in between. This CDR3 is built from 15 residues. The germline V gene encodes CDR1 SEHNR and CDR2 FQNEAQ (reference sequence).

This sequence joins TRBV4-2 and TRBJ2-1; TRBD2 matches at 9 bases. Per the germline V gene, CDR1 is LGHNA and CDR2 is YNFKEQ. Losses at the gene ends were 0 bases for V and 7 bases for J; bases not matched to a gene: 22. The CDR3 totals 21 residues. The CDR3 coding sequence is TGTGCCAGCAGCCAAGAAGTCGCTAGCGGGACCGCAGTAGGGGTCCCGAATGAGCAGTTCTTC. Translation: CASSQEVASGTAVGVPNEQFF.

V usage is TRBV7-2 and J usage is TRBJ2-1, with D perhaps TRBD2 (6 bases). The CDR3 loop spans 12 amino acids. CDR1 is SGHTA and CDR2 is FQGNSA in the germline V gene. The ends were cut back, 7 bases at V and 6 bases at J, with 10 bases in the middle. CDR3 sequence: CASTFSGNEQFF. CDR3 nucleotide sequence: TGTGCCAGCACCTTTAGCGGCAATGAGCAGTTCTTC.

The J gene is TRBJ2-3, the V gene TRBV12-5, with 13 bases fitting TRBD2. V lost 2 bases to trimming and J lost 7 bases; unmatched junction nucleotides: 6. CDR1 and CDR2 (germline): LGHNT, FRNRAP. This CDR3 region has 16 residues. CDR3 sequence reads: CASGLTRTSGRNTQYF. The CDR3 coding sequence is TGTGCTAGTGGTTTGACGAGGACTAGCGGGAGAAATACGCAGTATTTT.